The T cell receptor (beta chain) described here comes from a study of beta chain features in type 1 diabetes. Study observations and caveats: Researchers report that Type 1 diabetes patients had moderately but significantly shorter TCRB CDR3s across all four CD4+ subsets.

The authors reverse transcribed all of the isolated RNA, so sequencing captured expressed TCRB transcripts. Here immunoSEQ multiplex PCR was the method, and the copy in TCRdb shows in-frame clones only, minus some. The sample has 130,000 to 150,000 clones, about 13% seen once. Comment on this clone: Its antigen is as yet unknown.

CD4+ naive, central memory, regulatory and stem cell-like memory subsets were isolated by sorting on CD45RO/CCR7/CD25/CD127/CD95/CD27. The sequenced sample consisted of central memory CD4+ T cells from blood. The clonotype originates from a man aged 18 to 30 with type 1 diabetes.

The CDR3 DNA follows: TGTGCCAGCAGTTGGGACAGGGCGAACACCGGGGAGCTGTTTTTT. It is translated as CASSWDRANTGELFF. This sequence joins TRBV27 and TRBJ2-2; 9 bases line up with TRBD1. The CDR3 contains 15 residues. V gave up 4 bases and J gave up 0 bases; unmatched junction bases: 0. Germline CDR1 MNHEY, CDR2 SMNVEV (reference sequence).